The 23 T cell receptor beta chains listed next were all sequenced from one sample in a study of cytomegalovirus exposure and HLA in healthy donors. The PCR contained 60 Vbeta and 13 Jbeta primers. Sequencing was performed with immunoSEQ multiplex PCR; in TCRdb, only in-frame clones are kept and a portion is missing. The sample has approximately 190,000 clones, about nine tenths seen once. Sequenced material: PBMCs. All receptors derive from a boy between 2 and 10 years old in good health and CMV-seronegative.

The rearrangement uses TRBV7-9 and TRBJ2-5, with D hard to call. Between the trimmed V and J ends, which lost 1 base and 4 bases, there was a span of 10 bases. The CDR3 contains 14 residues. From germline, CDR1 is SEHNR and CDR2 FQNEAQ (reference sequence). Here the CDR3 DNA reads TGTGCCAGCAGCTTAGATGGTGGCCCAGAGACCCAGTACTTC. This codes for CASSLDGGPETQYF.

Many counts were recorded for this clone. The chain is built from TRBV7-9 and TRBJ1-2; no firm D call. This CDR3 spans 12 amino acids. Germline values: CDR1 SEHNR, CDR2 FQNEAQ (reference sequence). V lost 3 bases, J lost 7 bases, and 9 bases lay in between. The CDR3 is CASSFLAIGYTF. The CDR3, as DNA: TGTGCCAGCAGCTTTCTTGCGATTGGCTACACCTTC.

The V and J genes are TRBV10-3 and TRBJ2-1; 12 nucleotides align to TRBD2. CDR3 size: 14 residues. The trim removed 0 bases at V and 14 bases at J, leaving 5 bases unmatched. Germline CDR1 reads ENHRY; CDR2 reads SYGVKD. The CDR3 reads CAISESTSGSSKFF. The DNA for the CDR3 is TGTGCCATCAGTGAGTCGACTAGCGGGAGTAGTAAGTTCTTC.

The chain carries TRBV25-1 and TRBJ2-2, with 11 bases identical to TRBD2. The CDR3 covers 15 residues. Germline CDR1 is MGHDK and CDR2 is SYGVNS. The trim removed 5 bases at V and 5 bases at J, leaving 4 bases unmatched. For the CDR3, the DNA is TGTGCCAGCAGTACTTTAGCGGGAGGGACCGGGGAGCTGTTTTTT. Translation: CASSTLAGGTGELFF. Filled out from reference TRBV25-1 and TRBJ2-2, the complete variable domain reads EADIYQTPRYLVIGTGKKITLECSQTMGHDKMYWYQQDPGMELHLIHYSYGVNSTEKGDLSSESTVSRIRTEHFPLTLESARPSHTSQYLCASSTLAGGTGELFFGEGSRLTVL.

The V and J genes are TRBV6-1 and TRBJ2-2, with D perhaps matching TRBD1 (5 bases). Germline V gene lookup returns CDR1 MNHNS and CDR2 SASEGT. V was cut by 1 base and J by 2 bases, with 14 bases left in between. CDR3 length equals 17 residues. CDR3 residues: CASSEGAQGANTGELFF. CDR3 sequence (DNA): TGTGCCAGCAGTGAAGGGGCCCAGGGTGCCAACACCGGGGAGCTGTTTTTT.

This clone was detected only once. V usage is TRBV5-1 and J usage is TRBJ2-1; 15 bases match TRBD2. The germline CDR1 and CDR2 sequences are SGHRS and YFSETQ. The ends lost 3 bases at V and 8 bases at J; junction bases unmatched: 12. The CDR3 contains 18 residues. The CDR3 nucleotides read TGCGCCAGCAGCTGGGGGACTAGCGGGGGGCCCCGGGGCGATGAGCAGTTCTTC. Protein: CASSWGTSGGPRGDEQFF.

The V gene is TRBV4-2, the J gene TRBJ2-7; D is unclear. The V end lost 0 bases, the J end lost 2 bases, and 8 bases lay between the germline ends. The CDR3 has 14 amino acids. Germline CDR1 and CDR2: LGHNA and YNFKEQ. In DNA, the CDR3 is TGTGCCAGCAGCCAAGAGCTAGGCGCCTACGAGCAGTACTTC. Translated, it gives CASSQELGAYEQYF.

The gene calls are TRBV10-2 and TRBJ2-2, with D maybe TRBD1 (5 bases). The CDR3 loop spans 14 amino acids. V dropped 6 bases and J dropped 2 bases, with 10 bases sitting between them. Germline V gives CDR1 WSHSY, CDR2 SAAADI. This CDR3 is CASRAQGNTGELFF. The CDR3 nucleotides read TGCGCCAGCAGGGCTCAGGGAAACACCGGGGAGCTGTTTTTT.

The V gene is TRBV4-1, the J gene TRBJ1-1; D may be TRBD1 (5 bases). V lost 0 bases to trimming and J lost 1 base, with 9 bases between them. The germline V gene has CDR1 MGHRA and CDR2 YSYEKL. The CDR3 runs 15 residues. The CDR3 nucleotides are TGCGCCAGCAGCCAAGATCGGGGGTGGAACACTGAAGCTTTCTTT. This translates into CASSQDRGWNTEAFF.

The chain is built from TRBV6-1 and TRBJ2-1; 7 bases are shared with TRBD2. The CDR3 is made up of 15 amino acids. CDR1 is MNHNS and CDR2 is SASEGT in the germline V gene. V dropped 4 bases and J dropped 1; count of bases not matched to a gene: 4. In DNA form, the CDR3 reads TGTGCCAGCAGTGGATTGGGGGGGTCCTACAATGAGCAGTTCTTC. Its protein product is CASSGLGGSYNEQFF.

This chain joins TRBV11-1 and TRBJ2-3; D possibly corresponds to TRBD2 (6 bases). This CDR3 has 15 residues. Trimming shortened V by 7 bases and J by 2 bases, and 16 bases separated the two germline ends. Germline values: CDR1 SGHAT, CDR2 FQDESV (reference sequence). CDR3 loop: CASNVGAGLTDTQYF. The CDR3 DNA follows: TGTGCCAGCAACGTCGGAGCGGGCCTCACAGATACGCAGTATTTT.

CDR3 region: CASSLGAGVSTDTQYF. The CDR3 DNA sequence: TGCGCCAGCAGCTTGGGGGCGGGGGTTAGCACAGATACGCAGTATTTT. The chain uses TRBV5-1 and TRBJ2-3, with 7 bases matching TRBD2. After removal of 0 bases from V and 0 bases from J, the junction contained 4 bases not matched to a gene. The CDR3 runs to 16 residues. Germline V gene lookup returns CDR1 SGHRS and CDR2 YFSETQ. The entire variable domain, with the rest obtained from reference TRBV5-1 and TRBJ2-3, is as follows: KAGVTQTPRYLIKTRGQQVTLSCSPISGHRSVSWYQQTPGQGLQFLFEYFSETQRNKGNFPGRFSGRQFSNSRSEMNVSTLELGDSALYLCASSLGAGVSTDTQYFGPGTRLTVL.

As DNA, the CDR3 is TGTGCCAGTATCCCGAGGCCGGGGACTAGCGGGTTGGCCGGGGAGCTGTTTTTT. Protein: CASIPRPGTSGLAGELFF. V and J are TRBV19 and TRBJ2-2, with 12 bases identical to TRBD2. The V gene end was trimmed by 7 bases and the J gene end by 6 bases; junction bases not matched to a gene: 15. CDR3 length: 18 residues. Germline-derived CDR1 and CDR2 are LNHDA and SQIVND (reference sequence). The full variable domain, in which reference TRBV19 and TRBJ2-2 provide the parts outside the CDR3, is DGGITQSPKYLFRKEGQNVTLSCEQNLNHDAMYWYRQDPGQGLRLIYYSQIVNDFQKGDIAEGYSVSREKKESFPLTVTSAQKNPTAFYLCASIPRPGTSGLAGELFFGEGSRLTVL.

The CDR3 reads CASSLRGGDGYTF. CDR3 DNA: TGTGCCAGCAGCTTACGGGGGGGTGATGGCTACACCTTC. V and J are TRBV7-3 and TRBJ1-2; a possible D gene is TRBD1 (5 bases). This CDR3 contains 13 residues. Trimming left V 2 bases short and J 6 bases short, with 10 bases between. Germline-derived CDR1 and CDR2 are SGHTA and FQGTGA.

The chain has TRBV11-2 and TRBJ2-5, with unresolved D. The germline V gene has CDR1 SGHAT and CDR2 FQNNGV. Trimming removed 5 bases at V and 3 bases at J, with 4 bases between. CDR3 length equals 11 residues. The CDR3 nucleotides read TGTGCCAGCAGCGCGAAAGAGACCCAGTACTTC. It is translated as CASSAKETQYF.

The J gene is TRBJ1-5, the V gene TRBV11-1, with 10 bases aligning to TRBD1. The germline gives CDR1 SGHAT, CDR2 FQDESV (reference sequence). The CDR3 consists of 15 residues. V lost 7 bases and J lost 7; bases outside the gene matches: 10. The CDR3 sequence: CASKSGTGDGQPQHF. The CDR3, as DNA: TGTGCCAGCAAATCCGGGACAGGGGATGGGCAGCCCCAGCATTTT. The variable domain in full, with the rest retrieved from reference TRBV11-1 and TRBJ1-5, is EAEVAQSPRYKITEKSQAVAFWCDPISGHATLYWYRQILGQGPELLVQFQDESVVDDSQLPKDRFSAERLKGVDSTLKIQPAELGDSAMYLCASKSGTGDGQPQHFGDGTRLSIL.

V usage is TRBV7-9 and J usage is TRBJ2-7; 11 nucleotides line up with TRBD2. The V gene end was trimmed by 3 bases and the J gene end by 5 bases; junction bases not matched to a gene: 3. Per the germline V gene, CDR1 is SEHNR and CDR2 is FQNEAQ (reference sequence). The CDR3 runs 14 residues. The CDR3 protein is CASSLLAGGHEQYF. CDR3 nucleotides: TGTGCCAGCAGCTTGCTAGCGGGAGGCCACGAGCAGTACTTC.

This clone was detected only a few times. This chain joins TRBV6-1 and TRBJ1-3, with TRBD1 matching over 8 bases. Germline V gene lookup returns CDR1 MNHNS and CDR2 SASEGT. There are 15 residues in the CDR3. V trimming: 5 bases; J trimming: 0 bases; junction bases outside the gene matches: 3. CDR3 DNA: TGTGCCAGCAGTAAGACAGGGGCCTCTGGAAACACCATATATTTT. This encodes CASSKTGASGNTIYF.

CDR3 amino acids: CASSLAPQGNTEAFF. The CDR3 DNA reads as TGCGCCAGCAGCTTGGCTCCACAGGGGAACACTGAAGCTTTCTTT. This sequence joins TRBV5-1 and TRBJ1-1; a weak D match, TRBD1 (6 bases). This CDR3 has 15 residues. Trimming left V 0 bases short and J 1 base short, with 10 bases between. The germline V gene has CDR1 SGHRS and CDR2 YFSETQ.

The CDR3 nucleotides read TGTGCCAGCAGTGAGACAGTAACCTACGAGCAGTACTTC. Translating it yields CASSETVTYEQYF. The chain employs TRBV6-1 and TRBJ2-5, with D perhaps matching TRBD1 (5 bases). The assigned J gene may be wrong: the sequence end matches TRBJ2-7 better. Germline CDR1 and CDR2: MNHNS and SASEGT. The CDR3 spans 13 residues.

This clone was counted a few times. A read error may account for a junction end that differs from germline. The chain joins TRBV7-9 to TRBJ1-5; tentative D call: TRBD1 (5 bases). The CDR3 has 17 residues. In germline, CDR1 is SEHNR, CDR2 FQNEAQ (reference sequence). This CDR3 is CSSSSSPFGRAIEPQHF. The CDR3 DNA follows: TGTTCCAGCAGCTCCTCACCGTTCGGCAGGGCCATCGAGCCCCAGCATTTT.

V usage is TRBV30 and J usage is TRBJ1-2, with a possible D match to TRBD1 (5 bases). Germline CDR1 is GTSNPN and CDR2 is SVGIG (reference sequence). CDR3 length equals 12 residues. With 4 bases removed from V and 8 bases from J, the gap between germline ends came to 14 bases. In DNA form, the CDR3 reads TGTGCCTGGAATAAAGGGGCGAAAGGCTACACCTTC. The encoded protein is CAWNKGAKGYTF.

The rearrangement uses TRBV5-6 and TRBJ2-1; possibly TRBD1 for D (7 bases). Trimming shortened V by 0 bases and J by 4 bases, and 17 bases separated the two germline ends. The CDR3 runs 17 residues. Per the germline V gene, CDR1 is SGHDT and CDR2 is YYEEEE. The CDR3 DNA reads TGTGCCAGCAGCTTGGTCCACGGAGGGGGCAAGTACAATGAGCAGTTCTTC. This codes for CASSLVHGGGKYNEQFF.